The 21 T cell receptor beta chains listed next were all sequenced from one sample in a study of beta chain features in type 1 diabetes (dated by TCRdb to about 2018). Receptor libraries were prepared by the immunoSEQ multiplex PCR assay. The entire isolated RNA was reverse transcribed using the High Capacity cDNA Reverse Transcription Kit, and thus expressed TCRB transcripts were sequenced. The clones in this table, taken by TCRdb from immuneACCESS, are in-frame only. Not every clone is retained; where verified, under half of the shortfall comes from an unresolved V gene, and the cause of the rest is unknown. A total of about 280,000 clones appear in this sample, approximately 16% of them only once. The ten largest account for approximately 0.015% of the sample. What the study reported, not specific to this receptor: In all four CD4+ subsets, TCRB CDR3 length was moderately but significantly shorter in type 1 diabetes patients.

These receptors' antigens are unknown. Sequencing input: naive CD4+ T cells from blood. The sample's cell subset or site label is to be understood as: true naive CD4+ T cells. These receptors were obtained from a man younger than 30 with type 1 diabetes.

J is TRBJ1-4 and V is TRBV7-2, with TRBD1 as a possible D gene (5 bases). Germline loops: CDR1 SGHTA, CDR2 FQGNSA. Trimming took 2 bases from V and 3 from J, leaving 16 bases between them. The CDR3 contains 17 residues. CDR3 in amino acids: CASSLFGQGLSNEKLFF. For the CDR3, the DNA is TGTGCCAGCAGCTTATTTGGGCAGGGTTTATCTAATGAAAAACTGTTTTTT.

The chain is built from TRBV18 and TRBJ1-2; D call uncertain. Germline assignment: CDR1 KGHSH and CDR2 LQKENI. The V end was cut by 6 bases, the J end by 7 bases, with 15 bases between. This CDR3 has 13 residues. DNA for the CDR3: TGTGCCAGCTCTTCAGGTGTTCGTGGTGGCTACACCTTC. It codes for CASSSGVRGGYTF.

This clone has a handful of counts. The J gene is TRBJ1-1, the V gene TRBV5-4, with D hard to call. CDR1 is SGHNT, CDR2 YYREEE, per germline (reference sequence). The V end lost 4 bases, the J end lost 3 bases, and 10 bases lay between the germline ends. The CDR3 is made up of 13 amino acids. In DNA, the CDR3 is TGTGCCAGCAGCACTTTAGCGGACACTGAAGCTTTCTTT. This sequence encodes CASSTLADTEAFF.

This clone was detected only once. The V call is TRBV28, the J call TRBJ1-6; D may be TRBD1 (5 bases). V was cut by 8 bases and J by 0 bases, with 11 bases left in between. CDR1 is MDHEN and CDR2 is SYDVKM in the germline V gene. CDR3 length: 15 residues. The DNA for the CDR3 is TGTGCCAGCTGGGGGGGACCCTCCTATAATTCACCCCTCCACTTT. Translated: CASWGGPSYNSPLHF. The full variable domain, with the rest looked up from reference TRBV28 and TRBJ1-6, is DVKVTQSSRYLVKRTGEKVFLECVQDMDHENMFWYRQDPGLGLRLIYFSYDVKMKEKGDIPEGYSVSREKKERFSLILESASTNQTSMYLCASWGGPSYNSPLHFGNGTRLTVT.

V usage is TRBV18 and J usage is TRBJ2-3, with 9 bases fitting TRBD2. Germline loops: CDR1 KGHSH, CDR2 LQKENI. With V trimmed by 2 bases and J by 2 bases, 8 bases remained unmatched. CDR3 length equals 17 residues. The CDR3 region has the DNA TGTGCCAGCTCACCAATGAGCAGCGGGGGGATCACAGATACGCAGTATTTT. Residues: CASSPMSSGGITDTQYF.

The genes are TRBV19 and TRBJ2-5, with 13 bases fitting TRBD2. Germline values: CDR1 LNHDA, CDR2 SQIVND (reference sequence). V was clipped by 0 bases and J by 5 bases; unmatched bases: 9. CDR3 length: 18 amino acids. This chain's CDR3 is CASSIDHWTSGSWETQYF. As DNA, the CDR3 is TGTGCCAGTAGTATAGACCATTGGACTAGCGGGAGTTGGGAGACCCAGTACTTC.

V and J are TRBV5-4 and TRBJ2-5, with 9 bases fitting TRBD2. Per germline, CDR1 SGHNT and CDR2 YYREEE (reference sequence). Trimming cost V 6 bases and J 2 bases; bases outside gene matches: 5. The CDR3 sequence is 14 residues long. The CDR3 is CASTAGGHQETQYF. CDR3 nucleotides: TGTGCCAGCACGGCGGGAGGGCATCAAGAGACCCAGTACTTC.

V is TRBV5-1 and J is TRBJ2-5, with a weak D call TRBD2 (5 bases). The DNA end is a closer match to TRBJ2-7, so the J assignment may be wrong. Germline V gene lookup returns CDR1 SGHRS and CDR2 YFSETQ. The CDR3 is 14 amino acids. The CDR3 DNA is TGCGCCAGCAGCTTGATCGGGGTCGCCTACGAGCAGTACTTC. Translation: CASSLIGVAYEQYF.

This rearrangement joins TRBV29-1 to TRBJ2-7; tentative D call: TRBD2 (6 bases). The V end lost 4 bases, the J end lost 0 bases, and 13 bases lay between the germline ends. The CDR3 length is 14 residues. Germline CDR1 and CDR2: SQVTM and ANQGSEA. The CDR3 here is CSVGPGLSSYEQYF. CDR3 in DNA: TGCAGCGTTGGACCGGGACTGAGCTCCTACGAGCAGTACTTC.

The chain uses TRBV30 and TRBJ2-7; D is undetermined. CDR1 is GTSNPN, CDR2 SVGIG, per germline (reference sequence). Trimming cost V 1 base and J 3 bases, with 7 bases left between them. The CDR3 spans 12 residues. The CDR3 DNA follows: TGTGCCTGGAGTGGCAGTGACTACGAGCAGTACTTC. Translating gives CAWSGSDYEQYF. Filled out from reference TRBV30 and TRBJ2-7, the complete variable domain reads SQTIHQWPATLVQPVGSPLSLECTVEGTSNPNLYWYRQAAGRGLQLLFYSVGIGQISSEVPQNLSASRPQDRQFILSSKKLLLSDSGFYLCAWSGSDYEQYFGPGTRLTVT.

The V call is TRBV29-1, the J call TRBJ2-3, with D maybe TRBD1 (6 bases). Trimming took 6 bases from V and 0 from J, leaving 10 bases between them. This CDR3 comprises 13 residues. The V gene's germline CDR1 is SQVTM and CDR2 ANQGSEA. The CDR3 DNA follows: TGCAGCGTACAGGGTCTTAGCACAGATACGCAGTATTTT. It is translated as CSVQGLSTDTQYF.

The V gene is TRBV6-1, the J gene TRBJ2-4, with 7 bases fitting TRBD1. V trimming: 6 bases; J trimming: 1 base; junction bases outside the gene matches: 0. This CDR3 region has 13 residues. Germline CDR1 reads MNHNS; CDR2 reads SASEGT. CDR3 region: CASRDRAKNIQYF. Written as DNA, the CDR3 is TGTGCCAGCAGGGACAGGGCCAAAAACATTCAGTACTTC.

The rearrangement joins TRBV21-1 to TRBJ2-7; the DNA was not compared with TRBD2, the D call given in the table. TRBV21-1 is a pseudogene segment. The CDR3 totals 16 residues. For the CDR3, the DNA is TGTGCCAGCAGCAAAGTGATCCCGTTGGGGAGTGGGGAGCAGTACTTC. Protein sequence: CASSKVIPLGSGEQYF.

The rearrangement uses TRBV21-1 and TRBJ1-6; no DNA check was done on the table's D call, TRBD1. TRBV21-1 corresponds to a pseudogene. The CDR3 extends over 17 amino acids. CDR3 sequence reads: CASSKEDRDSSNSPLHF. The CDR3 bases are TGTGCCAGCAGCAAGGAGGACAGGGATTCGTCAAATTCACCCCTCCACTTT.

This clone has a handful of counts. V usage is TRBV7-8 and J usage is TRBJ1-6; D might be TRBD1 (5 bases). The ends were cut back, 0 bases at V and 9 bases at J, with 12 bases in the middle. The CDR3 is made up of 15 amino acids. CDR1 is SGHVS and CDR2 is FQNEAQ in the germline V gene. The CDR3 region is CASSLAQGMASPLHF. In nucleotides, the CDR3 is TGTGCCAGCAGCTTAGCGCAGGGTATGGCTTCACCCCTCCACTTT.

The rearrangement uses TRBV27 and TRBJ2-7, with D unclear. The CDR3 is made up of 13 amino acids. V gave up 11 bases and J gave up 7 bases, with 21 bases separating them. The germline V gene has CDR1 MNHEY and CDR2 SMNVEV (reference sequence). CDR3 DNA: TGTGCCCGGGTACCCAACCCCGCTCGTGAGCAGTACTTC. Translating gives CARVPNPAREQYF.

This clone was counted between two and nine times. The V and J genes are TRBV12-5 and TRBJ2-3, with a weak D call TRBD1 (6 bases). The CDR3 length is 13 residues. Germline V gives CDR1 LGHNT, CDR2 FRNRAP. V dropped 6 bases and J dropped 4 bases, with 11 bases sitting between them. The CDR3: CASGYRAADTQYF. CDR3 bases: TGTGCTAGTGGCTACAGGGCGGCAGATACGCAGTATTTT. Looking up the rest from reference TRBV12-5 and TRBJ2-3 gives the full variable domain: DARVTQTPRHKVTEMGQEVTMRCQPILGHNTVFWYRQTMMQGLELLAYFRNRAPLDDSGMPKDRFSAEMPDATLATLKIQPSEPRDSAVYFCASGYRAADTQYFGPGTRLTVL.

CDR3 bases: TGTGCCAGCCTCCGGGACACCACCCCAGCTTTCTTT. This gives the protein CASLRDTTPAFF. The genes are TRBV2 and TRBJ1-1, with D tentatively TRBD1 (6 bases). In germline, CDR1 is SNHLY, CDR2 FYNNEI. V was pared by 8 bases and J by 10 bases, with 17 bases between. The CDR3 is made up of 12 amino acids.

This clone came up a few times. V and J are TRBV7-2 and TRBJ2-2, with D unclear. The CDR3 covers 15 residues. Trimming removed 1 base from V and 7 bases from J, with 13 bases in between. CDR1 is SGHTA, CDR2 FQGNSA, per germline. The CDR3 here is CASSLVAALVGELFF. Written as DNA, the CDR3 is TGTGCCAGCAGCTTAGTGGCGGCCTTGGTCGGGGAGCTGTTTTTT.

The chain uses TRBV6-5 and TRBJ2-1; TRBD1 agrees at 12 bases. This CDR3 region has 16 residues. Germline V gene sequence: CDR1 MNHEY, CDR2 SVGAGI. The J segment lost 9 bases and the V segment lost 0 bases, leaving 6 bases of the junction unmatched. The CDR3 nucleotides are TGTGCCAGCAGTTACTCTGGGACAGGGGGCATCGGTGAGCAGTTCTTC. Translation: CASSYSGTGGIGEQFF.

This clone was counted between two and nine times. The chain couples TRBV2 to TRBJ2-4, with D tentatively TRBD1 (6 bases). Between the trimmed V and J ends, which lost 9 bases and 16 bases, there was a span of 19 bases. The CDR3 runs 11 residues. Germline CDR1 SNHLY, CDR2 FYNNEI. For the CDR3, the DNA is TGTGCCAGTCAAGAGGGGGTGAGGGTTTACTTC. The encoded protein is CASQEGVRVYF.